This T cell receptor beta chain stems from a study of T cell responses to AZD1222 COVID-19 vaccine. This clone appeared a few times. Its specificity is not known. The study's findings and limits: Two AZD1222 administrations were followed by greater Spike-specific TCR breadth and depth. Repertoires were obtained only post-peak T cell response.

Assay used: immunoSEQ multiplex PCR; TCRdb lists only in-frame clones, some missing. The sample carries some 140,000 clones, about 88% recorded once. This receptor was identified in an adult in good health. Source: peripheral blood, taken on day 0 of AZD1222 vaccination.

The CDR3 spells CASSVDYSGVYEQYF. CDR3 in DNA: TGTGCCAGCAGCGTAGATTATAGCGGGGTCTACGAGCAGTACTTC. The chain carries TRBV9 and TRBJ2-7, with 8 bases lining up with TRBD2. The junction had 5 bases not matched to a gene; V was cut back by 0 bases and J by 3 bases. CDR1 and CDR2 (germline): SGDLS, YYNGEE. CDR3 length equals 15 residues.